The 30 T cell receptor beta chains reported below all come from one sample, sequenced in a study of blood T cells in healthy people across ages. Alongside a J-beta primer mix, a sample-barcoded 5' primer served in a second PCR lasting about 7 to 12 cycles. TCRdb ran MiXCR on the 5' RACE reads and lists one entry per CDR3 protein. The sample carries 1.5 million to 2 million distinct CDR3 sequences, about 35% recorded once. Sequencing used blood. The receptors shown here come from a woman younger than 45 in good health.

This clonotype was seen repeatedly, ten times or more. The chain couples TRBV5-6 to TRBJ1-1; perhaps TRBD1 as D (6 bases). The CDR3 is 14 amino acids. Per germline, CDR1 SGHDT and CDR2 YYEEEE. With 2 bases removed from V and 1 base from J, the gap between germline ends came to 9 bases. The CDR3 region has the DNA TGTGCCAGCAGCTTACAGGACAGGAACACTGAAGCTTTCTTT. Amino acid sequence: CASSLQDRNTEAFF.

The genes are TRBV5-1 and TRBJ2-7; 7 bases map to TRBD1. The length of the CDR3 is 15 residues. With 1 base clipped from V and 2 bases from J, the junction kept 6 bases outside the gene matches. CDR1 is SGHRS, CDR2 YFSETQ, per germline. CDR3 DNA sequence: TGCGCCAGCAGCTTGTGGTCAGGGGGACCCTACGAGCAGTACTTC. Encoded protein: CASSLWSGGPYEQYF.

The rearrangement joins TRBV20-1 to TRBJ2-3; the D call may be TRBD1 or TRBD2 (6 bases each). This CDR3 contains 15 residues. The ends were cut back, 5 bases at V and 0 bases at J, with 15 bases in the middle. Germline loops: CDR1 DFQATT, CDR2 SNEGSKA (reference sequence). The CDR3 region has the DNA TGCAGTGCTTTTAAGGGGGAGGCTAGCACAGATACGCAGTATTTT. Its protein is CSAFKGEASTDTQYF.

Concerning this clonotype: A much bigger clone sits one base away, suggesting this may be a read error. The genes are TRBV10-3 and TRBJ2-7; no clear D. CDR3 length: 11 amino acids. The germline gives CDR1 ENHRY, CDR2 SYGVKD. V was cut by 11 bases and J by 0 bases, with 8 bases left in between. This CDR3 reads CAVMNSYEQYF. The CDR3 region has the DNA TGTGCCGTCATGAACTCCTACGAGCAGTACTTC.

In its sample, this clonotype was seen a few times. This chain joins TRBV5-1 and TRBJ2-5, with D perhaps matching TRBD1 or TRBD2 (5 bases each). There are 15 residues in the CDR3. Trimming took off 3 bases at V and 5 bases at J, with 17 bases between the two ends. Germline CDR1 SGHRS, CDR2 YFSETQ. Written as DNA, the CDR3 is TGCGCCAGCAGCTCGCTAGTGGGGGTGTCGGAGACCCAGTACTTC. Residues: CASSSLVGVSETQYF.

V gene TRBV12-3 or TRBV12-4 combines with J gene TRBJ1-5, with no clear D. Trimming took off 3 bases at V and 8 bases at J, with 8 bases between the two ends. The CDR3 has 12 residues. The CDR3 here is CASSFFEEPQHF. The CDR3 DNA follows: TGTGCCAGCAGTTTTTTCGAGGAGCCCCAGCATTTT.

The V call is TRBV12-3 or TRBV12-4, the J call TRBJ2-2; the D gene is possibly TRBD1 (7 bases). The CDR3 is 15 residues long. V shed 7 bases and J shed 2 bases, with 14 bases lying between them. CDR3 coding DNA: TGTGCCAGCACCCTCAGGGGGGCTAACACCGGGGAGCTGTTTTTT. Amino acid sequence: CASTLRGANTGELFF.

A few counts support this clonotype. The rearrangement uses TRBV5-1 and TRBJ2-3; D is undetermined. The CDR3 loop spans 13 amino acids. Per germline, CDR1 SGHRS and CDR2 YFSETQ. V lost 3 bases, J lost 2 bases, and 7 bases lay in between. CDR3 in amino acids: CASSSQYTDTQYF. The DNA for the CDR3 is TGCGCCAGCAGCTCGCAGTACACAGATACGCAGTATTTT.

This clonotype appeared a few times. V and J are TRBV20-1 and TRBJ2-1; 9 nucleotides line up with TRBD1. The CDR3 spans 16 residues. The V and J ends lost 0 bases and 1 base, in that order; junction bases with no gene match: 4. CDR1 DFQATT and CDR2 SNEGSKA come from the germline V gene (reference sequence). The CDR3 reads CSARDGDRASYNEQFF. The CDR3 DNA reads as TGCAGTGCTAGAGATGGGGACAGGGCGTCCTACAATGAGCAGTTCTTC.

This clonotype has just a few counts. The rearrangement joins TRBV27 to TRBJ2-5, with a possible D match to TRBD2 (6 bases). V gave up 0 bases and J gave up 4 bases, with 15 bases separating them. Germline values: CDR1 MNHEY, CDR2 SMNVEV (reference sequence). CDR3 length equals 16 residues. The DNA for the CDR3 is TGTGCCAGCAGTTTATCGCCGGGGGTAATCGGAGAGACCCAGTACTTC. This codes for CASSLSPGVIGETQYF.

This rearrangement joins TRBV9 to TRBJ2-1; D is uncertain. This CDR3 spans 13 amino acids. Germline V gives CDR1 SGDLS, CDR2 YYNGEE. V lost 1 base and J lost 7, with 9 bases in between. In DNA, the CDR3 is TGTGCCAGCAGCGTATTAGAGCGAAATGAGCAGTTCTTC. This sequence encodes CASSVLERNEQFF.

CDR3 region: CASKMDRGQETQYF. DNA of the CDR3: TGCGCCAGCAAAATGGACAGGGGACAAGAGACCCAGTACTTC. The rearrangement joins TRBV5-1 to TRBJ2-5, with TRBD1 identical over 9 bases. CDR1 and CDR2 from the germline V gene are SGHRS and YFSETQ. V trimming: 6 bases; J trimming: 2 bases; junction bases outside the gene matches: 5. This CDR3 spans 14 amino acids.

The J gene is TRBJ1-2, the V gene TRBV27; no firm D call. Germline-derived CDR1 and CDR2 are MNHEY and SMNVEV (reference sequence). The CDR3 loop spans 15 amino acids. The V end lost 6 bases, the J end lost 4 bases, and 18 bases lay between the germline ends. CDR3 nucleotides: TGTGCCAGCAGCAAGGACGACACCCTTGGCTATGGCTACACCTTC. The encoded protein is CASSKDDTLGYGYTF.

This clonotype has more than one count but fewer than ten. The rearrangement uses TRBV6-5 and TRBJ2-5; 11 nucleotides agree with TRBD2. The CDR3 is 16 residues long. With 5 bases clipped from V and 1 base from J, the junction kept 6 bases outside the gene matches. CDR1 is MNHEY, CDR2 SVGAGI, per germline. Written as DNA, the CDR3 is TGTGCCAGCAGTCCATATAGCGGGAGGGCCCAAGAGACCCAGTACTTC. Encoded protein: CASSPYSGRAQETQYF.

The rearrangement joins TRBV3-1 to TRBJ2-5; D is unclear. Germline V lookup: CDR1 LGHDT, CDR2 YNNKEL (reference sequence). Deletions cut 0 bases from V and 5 bases from J, with 7 bases between. The CDR3 has 13 amino acids. The CDR3 nucleotides read TGTGCCAGCAGCCAAGACCCCCCGGAGACCCAGTACTTC. Its protein is CASSQDPPETQYF.

A note on this clonotype: This may come from a read error, since a much larger clone is one base off. The chain is built from TRBV7-9 and TRBJ2-5; D may correspond to TRBD1 or TRBD2 (7 bases each). Germline CDR1 is SEHNR and CDR2 is FQNEAQ (reference sequence). CDR3 length: 15 residues. CDR3 in DNA: TGTGCCGGCAGCGCAGAGCGGGACAGCGGGGAGACCCAGTACTTC. It codes for CAGSAERDSGETQYF.

This clonotype was seen more than once but under ten times. The chain couples TRBV4-2 to TRBJ2-1, with 12 bases fitting TRBD2. The trim removed 1 base at V and 7 bases at J, leaving 8 bases unmatched. From germline, CDR1 is LGHNA and CDR2 YNFKEQ. The CDR3 has 17 residues. The CDR3 coding sequence is TGTGCCAGCAGCCAAGCTAGCGGGAGGGCCGGAATGAATGAGCAGTTCTTC. It encodes CASSQASGRAGMNEQFF.

A remark on this clonotype: A clone one base away is much larger, so this may be a read error. The rearrangement links TRBV3-1 to TRBJ2-1, with D possibly being TRBD2 (6 bases). This CDR3 has 16 amino acids. CDR1 is LGHDT and CDR2 is YNNKEL in the germline V gene (reference sequence). The CDR3, as DNA: TGTGTCAGCAGCCAAGATTGGCGGGACTCCTACAATGAGCAGTTCTTC. Translation: CVSSQDWRDSYNEQFF.

The J gene is TRBJ2-1, the V gene TRBV18; a possible D gene is TRBD2 (6 bases). V lost 0 bases and J 13 bases, leaving 13 bases between the germline ends. Germline V gene data show CDR1 as KGHSH and CDR2 as LQKENI. The length of the CDR3 is 13 residues. This chain's CDR3 is CASSPPLIADQFF. The CDR3, as DNA: TGTGCCAGCTCACCACCGCTAATAGCGGACCAGTTCTTC.

Here the CDR3 reads CASSLDLVGWQETQYF. CDR3 sequence (DNA): TGTGCCAGCAGCTTAGATCTGGTTGGGTGGCAAGAGACCCAGTACTTC. The chain is built from TRBV11-2 and TRBJ2-5; D not certain. V was shortened by 0 bases and J by 2 bases, with 13 bases between the two germline ends. The CDR3 is made up of 16 amino acids. Germline CDR1 and CDR2: SGHAT and FQNNGV.

This clonotype was observed many times. This chain connects TRBV3-1 to TRBJ2-5; 14 bases agree with TRBD2. The CDR3 spans 17 residues. After removal of 4 bases from V and 4 bases from J, the junction contained 8 bases not matched to a gene. Germline V CDR1 and CDR2: LGHDT, YNNKEL (reference sequence). The CDR3, as DNA: TGTGCCAGCAGCCGGGGACTAGCGGGAGCGTTAGGAGAGACCCAGTACTTC. This encodes CASSRGLAGALGETQYF.

This clonotype came up a few times. DNA for the CDR3: TGTGCCACCAGCAGAGGGCCCCCGACAGATACGCAGTATTTT. Translation gives CATSRGPPTDTQYF. V and J are TRBV15 and TRBJ2-3; D remains unclear. The CDR3 covers 14 residues. CDR1 is LNHNV and CDR2 is YYDKDF in the germline V gene (reference sequence). V gave up 1 base and J gave up 3 bases, with 8 bases separating them.

J is TRBJ1-1 and V is TRBV14; TRBD1 matches at 8 bases. The CDR3 runs 16 residues. The J segment lost 2 bases and the V segment lost 4 bases, leaving 9 bases of the junction unmatched. The germline gives CDR1 SGHDN, CDR2 FVKESK. The CDR3 loop reads CASSPGQGGFNTEAFF. CDR3 bases: TGTGCCAGCAGCCCCGGACAGGGCGGTTTTAACACTGAAGCTTTCTTT.

On this clonotype itself: One junction end disagrees with the germline gene, perhaps due to a read error. The V and J genes are TRBV29-1 and TRBJ2-7; D is perhaps TRBD1 (6 bases). TRBJ2-5 explains the end of the DNA better; the J call may be wrong. Germline V gene sequence: CDR1 SQVTM, CDR2 ANQGSEA. The CDR3 totals 11 residues. CDR3 coding DNA: TGCAACGTTGAGACAGGCGAGACCCAGTACTTC. Its protein is CNVETGETQYF.

J is TRBJ1-2 and V is TRBV20-1, with D possibly TRBD1 on 5 matching bases. Germline CDR1 is DFQATT and CDR2 is SNEGSKA (reference sequence). The germline V and J ends were trimmed by 0 bases and 5 bases, with 19 bases remaining between them. The length of the CDR3 is 16 residues. The DNA of the CDR3 is TGCAGTGCTAGAGATGGGGGTGGAACAGGCCGGTATGGCTACACCTTC. Translated, it gives CSARDGGGTGRYGYTF.

CDR3 DNA: TGCGCCAGCAGCTTGGCCGGAGGGGCCCTCTCCTACGAGCAGTACTTC. Its protein is CASSLAGGALSYEQYF. The chain employs TRBV5-1 and TRBJ2-7; the D gene is possibly TRBD2 (6 bases). V was cut by 0 bases and J by 0 bases, with 13 bases left in between. The CDR3 loop spans 16 amino acids. From germline, CDR1 is SGHRS and CDR2 YFSETQ.

This chain links TRBV28 with TRBJ2-3, with D maybe TRBD2 (6 bases). In germline, CDR1 is MDHEN, CDR2 SYDVKM. This CDR3 contains 16 residues. V dropped 3 bases and J dropped 4 bases, with 17 bases sitting between them. DNA of the CDR3: TGTGCCAGCAGTTTTCCCGATGCGGGGATATCAGATACGCAGTATTTT. This codes for CASSFPDAGISDTQYF.

Only a few counts were recorded for this clonotype. The chain carries TRBV5-6 and TRBJ2-3, with 11 bases aligning to TRBD2. V gave up 3 bases and J gave up 2 bases; unmatched junction bases: 8. Germline-derived CDR1 and CDR2 are SGHDT and YYEEEE. CDR3 length equals 17 residues. This CDR3 is CASSYLTSGATTDTQYF. The CDR3 coding sequence is TGTGCCAGCAGCTATTTGACTAGCGGGGCGACCACAGATACGCAGTATTTT.

As DNA, the CDR3 is TGCGCCAGCAGCTTGGAAACAAGGCCCTCCTACGAGCAGTACTTC. Its protein product is CASSLETRPSYEQYF. The chain links TRBV5-1 to TRBJ2-7; D call uncertain. The ends were cut back, 0 bases at V and 0 bases at J, with 10 bases in the middle. This CDR3 is built from 15 residues. CDR1 is SGHRS and CDR2 is YFSETQ in the germline V gene.

This clonotype has at least ten counts. The chain links TRBV18 to TRBJ2-3; no clear D gene. CDR3 length: 13 residues. Germline CDR1 and CDR2: KGHSH and LQKENI. Trimming cost V 0 bases and J 2 bases, with 3 bases left between them. CDR3: CASSPPNTDTQYF. In DNA, the CDR3 is TGTGCCAGCTCACCACCTAACACAGATACGCAGTATTTT.